The next 30 T cell receptor beta chains were all read from a single sample in a study of CD8 T cells in ankylosing spondylitis. TCRdb reprocessed the 5' RACE reads via MiXCR and lists one record per CDR3 protein. The table includes about 250,000 distinct CDR3 sequences, 8.2% detected once. Input material: blood, either unsorted or a sorted T cell fraction (not recorded which). The receptor set was obtained from a female donor with ankylosing spondylitis or in good health (not recorded which).

This clonotype showed up many times. The chain has TRBV29-1 and TRBJ1-2; weak D call: TRBD1 (5 bases). The CDR3 loop spans 12 amino acids. CDR1 is SQVTM and CDR2 is ANQGSEA in the germline V gene. The V end was cut by 2 bases, the J end by 3 bases, with 7 bases between. The CDR3 loop reads CSVELGDYGYTF. The CDR3 coding sequence is TGCAGCGTTGAACTAGGGGACTATGGCTACACCTTC. Full variable domain (outside the CDR3, taken from reference TRBV29-1 and TRBJ1-2): SAVISQKPSRDICQRGTSLTIQCQVDSQVTMMFWYRQQPGQSLTLIATANQGSEATYESGFVIDKFPISRPNLTFSTLTVSNMSPEDSSIYLCSVELGDYGYTFGSGTRLTVV.

This clonotype has ten or more counts. The rearrangement joins TRBV10-2 to TRBJ2-1; perhaps TRBD2 as D (6 bases). Germline-derived CDR1 and CDR2 are WSHSY and SAAADI. There are 14 residues in the CDR3. Trimming took off 11 bases at V and 4 bases at J, with 18 bases between the two ends. This CDR3 is CAAMGTRGYNEQFF. The CDR3 DNA reads TGCGCCGCGATGGGAACCCGGGGGTACAATGAGCAGTTCTTC.

In this sample, this clonotype turned up a few times. The chain is built from TRBV7-9 and TRBJ2-2; 10 positions match TRBD2. The CDR3 covers 16 residues. Germline CDR1 is SEHNR and CDR2 is FQNEAQ (reference sequence). V gave up 6 bases and J gave up 4 bases; unmatched junction bases: 8. The CDR3 sequence is CASSSRLAGFTGELFF. In nucleotides, the CDR3 is TGTGCCAGCAGTTCAAGACTAGCGGGTTTCACCGGGGAGCTGTTTTTT.

This clonotype was detected many times. This rearrangement joins TRBV5-6 to TRBJ2-5; D is unclear. Germline V gene sequence: CDR1 SGHDT, CDR2 YYEEEE. The ends were cut back, 4 bases at V and 4 bases at J, with 14 bases in the middle. CDR3 size: 14 residues. CDR3 DNA sequence: TGTGCCAGCAGCGTCGGGTCCTCTGGAGAGACCCAGTACTTC. This sequence encodes CASSVGSSGETQYF.

This clonotype came up many times. The V and J genes are TRBV9 and TRBJ2-7; D is unclear. The germline V gene has CDR1 SGDLS and CDR2 YYNGEE. V was pared by 0 bases and J by 6 bases, with 10 bases between. The CDR3 totals 13 residues. DNA of the CDR3: TGTGCCAGCAGCGTAGGTCTGGTCTCCGAGCAGTACTTC. It codes for CASSVGLVSEQYF.

This clonotype turned up a few times. The chain uses TRBV5-5 and TRBJ1-2; D gene uncertain. From germline, CDR1 is SGHKS and CDR2 YYEKEE (reference sequence). CDR3 length equals 14 residues. Trimming stripped 0 bases from V and 4 bases from J, with 10 bases between. As DNA, the CDR3 is TGTGCCAGCAGCTTGGCGGAGACCCCCTATGGCTACACCTTC. It encodes CASSLAETPYGYTF.

This clonotype was detected a few times. The rearrangement joins TRBV10-3 to TRBJ2-2; D possibly corresponds to TRBD1 (8 bases). The germline V gene encodes CDR1 ENHRY and CDR2 SYGVKD. This CDR3 has 16 amino acids. V lost 6 bases and J lost 4, with 18 bases in between. This chain's CDR3 is CAISGRTGSGTGELFF. The CDR3 DNA is TGTGCCATCAGCGGGAGGACAGGGTCGGGCACCGGGGAGCTGTTTTTT.

The chain joins TRBV5-5 to TRBJ2-5, with no clear D. The CDR3 covers 12 residues. V dropped 6 bases and J dropped 5 bases, with 11 bases sitting between them. In germline, CDR1 is SGHKS, CDR2 YYEKEE (reference sequence). The CDR3 DNA sequence: TGTGCCAGCAACTCGAATGGGGAGACCCAGTACTTC. Translation: CASNSNGETQYF.

Concerning this clonotype itself: A read error likely explains this, since a far larger clone differs by one base. The chain couples TRBV12-3 or TRBV12-4 to TRBJ2-7, with 10 bases that match TRBD2. This CDR3 comprises 14 residues. The CDR3 sequence is CVSSLRTSGYEQYF. DNA of the CDR3: TGTGTCAGCAGTTTACGGACTAGCGGTTACGAGCAGTACTTC.

The chain employs TRBV27 and TRBJ2-1, with D uncertain. Germline CDR1 and CDR2: MNHEY and SMNVEV (reference sequence). With 0 bases removed from V and 6 bases from J, the gap between germline ends came to 9 bases. The CDR3 consists of 14 residues. DNA for the CDR3: TGTGCCAGCAGTTTATCCGAAAGTACCAATGAGCAGTTCTTC. The encoded protein is CASSLSESTNEQFF.

This clonotype was recorded many times. The rearrangement uses TRBV7-2 and TRBJ2-7; no clear D. Germline CDR1 SGHTA, CDR2 FQGNSA. This CDR3 contains 16 residues. The V end was cut by 3 bases, the J end by 5 bases, with 20 bases between. CDR3 amino acids: CASSFEPGPPDHEQYF. The CDR3 coding sequence is TGTGCCAGCAGCTTCGAACCGGGCCCCCCGGACCACGAGCAGTACTTC.

The chain carries TRBV7-9 and TRBJ2-2; TRBD2 might be the D (6 bases). Trimming removed 6 bases at V and 2 bases at J, with 13 bases between. The germline V gene encodes CDR1 SEHNR and CDR2 FQNEAQ (reference sequence). The CDR3 runs to 15 residues. This CDR3 is CASRATSYNTGELFF. CDR3 nucleotide sequence: TGTGCCAGCAGGGCCACTAGCTACAACACCGGGGAGCTGTTTTTT.

This clonotype has a count of ten or more. This rearrangement joins TRBV5-4 to TRBJ2-3; 7 positions match TRBD2. Per germline, CDR1 SGHNT and CDR2 YYREEE (reference sequence). The J segment lost 2 bases and the V segment lost 4 bases, leaving 10 bases of the junction unmatched. The length of the CDR3 is 16 residues. In nucleotides, the CDR3 is TGTGCCAGCAGCGCGAGCGGGACCCGCCCCACAGATACGCAGTATTTT. Protein product: CASSASGTRPTDTQYF. The full variable domain, its missing parts supplied by reference TRBV5-4 and TRBJ2-3, is ETGVTQSPTHLIKTRGQQVTLRCSSQSGHNTVSWYQQALGQGPQFIFQYYREEENGRGNFPPRFSGLQFPNYSSELNVNALELDDSALYLCASSASGTRPTDTQYFGPGTRLTVL.

This clonotype has at least ten counts. V is TRBV15 and J is TRBJ1-1, with 9 nucleotides matching TRBD1. Germline trimming cut 3 bases from V and 9 bases from J; bases unmatched to any gene: 8. The CDR3 is 14 residues long. The germline gives CDR1 LNHNV, CDR2 YYDKDF (reference sequence). The CDR3 spells CATSSSPGTGKAFF. The CDR3 DNA reads as TGTGCCACCAGCAGTAGTCCCGGGACAGGGAAAGCTTTCTTT.

Comment on this clonotype: A much larger clone sits a single nucleotide away, making a read error possible. The chain uses TRBV6-5 and TRBJ1-2; TRBD1 is a possible D gene (5 bases). This CDR3 is 14 amino acids long. The V gene's germline CDR1 is MNHEY and CDR2 SVGAGI. The ends were cut back, 2 bases at V and 2 bases at J, with 9 bases in the middle. The DNA for the CDR3 is TGTGCCAGCAGTTACGGGGGAGAGAACTATGGCTACACCTTC. As protein: CASSYGGENYGYTF.

This clonotype occurred many times. The genes are TRBV20-1 and TRBJ1-6; the D gene is possibly TRBD1 (5 bases). The CDR3 has 14 amino acids. Germline values: CDR1 DFQATT, CDR2 SNEGSKA (reference sequence). With 4 bases removed from V and 9 bases from J, the gap between germline ends came to 16 bases. The CDR3 DNA reads as TGCAGTGCTATTTCCCGGGACTGGTTTTCACCCCTCCACTTT. Amino acid sequence: CSAISRDWFSPLHF.

This clonotype showed up many times. The CDR3, as DNA: TGTGCCAGCACCACACGGGACAGGGGGCATGAGCAGTTCTTC. As protein: CASTTRDRGHEQFF. V is TRBV6-1 and J is TRBJ2-1; 12 bases match TRBD1. The CDR3 runs to 14 residues. With V trimmed by 7 bases and J by 8 bases, 6 bases remained unmatched. CDR1 and CDR2 from the germline V gene are MNHNS and SASEGT.

This clonotype showed up many times. In nucleotides, the CDR3 is TGTGCCAGCAGTCTTCAGGGGGATAATCAGCCCCAGCATTTT. Amino acids: CASSLQGDNQPQHF. The chain is built from TRBV12-3 or TRBV12-4 and TRBJ1-5; 7 positions agree with TRBD1. This CDR3 has 14 amino acids. V was clipped by 5 bases and J by 4 bases; unmatched bases: 5.

The table lists this clonotype with many counts. CDR3 amino acids: CASKWSGSYNEQFF. The CDR3, as DNA: TGTGCCAGCAAGTGGAGCGGCTCCTACAATGAGCAGTTCTTC. The J gene is TRBJ2-1, the V gene TRBV12-3 or TRBV12-4; possibly TRBD2 for D (5 bases). The CDR3 is made up of 14 amino acids. V was cut by 7 bases and J by 0 bases, with 10 bases left in between.

The rearrangement links TRBV5-1 to TRBJ2-1; 13 nucleotides match TRBD2. This CDR3 region has 16 residues. V dropped 3 bases and J dropped 7; count of bases not matched to a gene: 7. Germline CDR1 reads SGHRS; CDR2 reads YFSETQ. CDR3 region: CASSSLAGGKGNEQFF. The CDR3 DNA reads as TGCGCCAGCAGCTCACTAGCGGGAGGGAAAGGGAATGAGCAGTTCTTC.

This clonotype was counted many times. The chain employs TRBV6-2 or TRBV6-3 and TRBJ2-5; the match to TRBD2 covers 8 bases. The CDR3 loop spans 14 amino acids. Germline V gene lookup returns CDR1 MNHEY and CDR2 SVGEGT. Losses at the gene ends were 8 bases for V and 4 bases for J; bases not matched to a gene: 9. In DNA form, the CDR3 reads TGTGCCAGCGCCACCAGCGGGAGAAGAGAGACCCAGTACTTC. Its translation is CASATSGRRETQYF.

This clonotype was seen repeatedly, ten times or more. The chain combines TRBV7-6 with TRBJ2-7; 9 nucleotides match TRBD1. CDR3 size: 14 residues. Trimming removed 4 bases from V and 2 bases from J; junction bases left unmatched: 3. The germline gives CDR1 SGHVS, CDR2 FNYEAQ. The CDR3 sequence: CASSSWDRAYEQYF. In DNA form, the CDR3 reads TGTGCCAGCAGCTCTTGGGACAGGGCCTACGAGCAGTACTTC.

This clonotype was found many times. V gene TRBV4-1 combines with J gene TRBJ2-7, with 9 nucleotides matching TRBD1. Unmatched junction bases numbered 17, after V lost 2 bases and J lost 6 bases. Germline V CDR1 and CDR2: MGHRA, YSYEKL. This CDR3 is 18 amino acids long. CDR3 bases: TGCGCCAGCAGCCAACTGGGGTCTAGGGGACAGGGACGTCGCGAGCAGTACTTC. This sequence encodes CASSQLGSRGQGRREQYF.

This clonotype was recorded a few times. This chain uses TRBV29-1 with TRBJ1-2; D gene uncertain. The germline V gene has CDR1 SQVTM and CDR2 ANQGSEA. V shed 3 bases and J shed 6 bases, with 5 bases lying between them. This CDR3 comprises 10 residues. The CDR3 nucleotides are TGCAGCGTTGAGCTTAATGGCTACACCTTC. Residues: CSVELNGYTF.

V and J are TRBV7-2 and TRBJ2-5, with D unresolved. Trimming removed 5 bases at V and 4 bases at J, with 8 bases between. There are 12 residues in the CDR3. Germline-derived CDR1 and CDR2 are SGHTA and FQGNSA. This CDR3 reads CASSVVRETQYF. DNA for the CDR3: TGTGCCAGCAGCGTCGTTCGAGAGACCCAGTACTTC.

This clonotype occurred many times. The rearrangement joins TRBV5-1 to TRBJ2-7; 8 bases map to TRBD1. V gave up 0 bases and J gave up 3 bases; unmatched junction bases: 2. The CDR3 is 14 amino acids. Germline-derived CDR1 and CDR2 are SGHRS and YFSETQ. CDR3 sequence: CASSLGTGFYEQYF. DNA for the CDR3: TGCGCCAGCAGCTTGGGGACAGGGTTCTACGAGCAGTACTTC.

This clonotype has at least ten counts. The chain combines TRBV29-1 with TRBJ1-1; D may be TRBD1 (6 bases). Per germline, CDR1 SQVTM and CDR2 ANQGSEA. V lost 0 bases to trimming and J lost 8 bases, with 10 bases between them. The CDR3 contains 12 residues. The CDR3 bases are TGCAGCGTTGAAGAGCCCGGACAGGAAGCTTTCTTT. This codes for CSVEEPGQEAFF.

This clonotype was counted at least ten times. The chain uses TRBV7-3 and TRBJ2-1; D not certain. The CDR3 has 11 amino acids. With 4 bases removed from V and 9 bases from J, the gap between germline ends came to 7 bases. From germline, CDR1 is SGHTA and CDR2 FQGTGA. In DNA, the CDR3 is TGTGCCAGCAGCTCTGGCGCTGAGCAGTTCTTC. Its translation is CASSSGAEQFF.

The chain recombines TRBV7-9 with TRBJ2-1; 9 bases align to TRBD2. Germline V gene sequence: CDR1 SEHNR, CDR2 FQNEAQ (reference sequence). V shed 0 bases and J 5 bases; nucleotides not matched to a gene: 5. The CDR3 extends over 16 amino acids. The CDR3 sequence is CASSLALTSGHNEQFF. DNA for the CDR3: TGTGCCAGCAGCTTAGCGTTGACTAGCGGTCACAATGAGCAGTTCTTC.

Worth noting for this clonotype: With a much larger clone just one base away, this may be a read error. The chain is built from TRBV7-6 and TRBJ1-2; no clear D gene. The CDR3 is 13 residues long. Looked up from germline, CDR1 is SGHVS and CDR2 is FNYEAQ. The CDR3 nucleotides read TGTGCCAACAGCCCCGCAGCCTCAAGTGGCTACACCTTC. Amino acids: CANSPAASSGYTF.